This is a list of T cell receptor beta chains from one sample in a study of regulatory T cells in long-lasting Graves disease. MiXCR, applied by TCRdb to the multiplex PCR reads, yields one record per CDR3 protein. Altogether 450,000 or so distinct CDR3 sequences are present, less than 25% being singletons, with the ten largest covering 6.5% to 10%. Sequenced material: peripheral blood mononuclear cells (PBMCs), taken when the disease was refractory, from a patient treated with antithyroid drugs. These receptors all stem from a female donor with Graves disease. The CDR3 runs from the conserved cysteine through the conserved F or W. Fields, in order: D gene, V gene, J gene, CDR3 protein. The D gene is left open where the match is weak.

D gene: .; V gene: TRBV19; J gene: TRBJ1-5; CDR3 protein: CASSISGVGNQPQHF
D gene: TRBD2; V gene: TRBV19; J gene: TRBJ2-3; CDR3 protein: CASSPLGSGRPDTQYF
D gene: TRBD2; V gene: TRBV5-6; J gene: TRBJ2-7; CDR3 protein: CASTRLALGYEQYF
D gene: .; V gene: TRBV20-1; J gene: TRBJ2-7; CDR3 protein: CSAREWEFTYEQYF
D gene: .; V gene: TRBV19; J gene: TRBJ2-2; CDR3 protein: CASSPFRKRENTGELFF
D gene: .; V gene: TRBV5-6; J gene: TRBJ1-1; CDR3 protein: CACSRAGTTEAFF
D gene: TRBD2; V gene: TRBV30; J gene: TRBJ2-7; CDR3 protein: CACLPGLAYYEQYF
D gene: TRBD1; V gene: TRBV28; J gene: TRBJ2-2; CDR3 protein: CASSLGQGVGTGELFF
D gene: TRBD2; V gene: TRBV5-1; J gene: TRBJ2-7; CDR3 protein: CASSFLSGRTSYEQYF
D gene: .; V gene: TRBV10-1; J gene: TRBJ1-6; CDR3 protein: CASSERNPYRLLHF
D gene: .; V gene: TRBV28; J gene: TRBJ2-2; CDR3 protein: CASSLQKTISGELFF
D gene: TRBD2; V gene: TRBV4-1; J gene: TRBJ2-5; CDR3 protein: CASSQDPAGGLQETQYF
D gene: .; V gene: TRBV12-3/TRBV12-4; J gene: TRBJ1-5; CDR3 protein: CASSLKIGVNQPQHF
D gene: TRBD2; V gene: TRBV5-5; J gene: TRBJ2-2; CDR3 protein: CASRSVSGNKGGELFF
D gene: TRBD2; V gene: TRBV20-1; J gene: TRBJ2-1; CDR3 protein: CSAMTSGAYNEQFF
D gene: .; V gene: TRBV5-1; J gene: TRBJ2-2; CDR3 protein: CASSLWGSETGELFF
D gene: .; V gene: TRBV7-2; J gene: TRBJ1-4; CDR3 protein: CASSLGGGLGVGREKLFF